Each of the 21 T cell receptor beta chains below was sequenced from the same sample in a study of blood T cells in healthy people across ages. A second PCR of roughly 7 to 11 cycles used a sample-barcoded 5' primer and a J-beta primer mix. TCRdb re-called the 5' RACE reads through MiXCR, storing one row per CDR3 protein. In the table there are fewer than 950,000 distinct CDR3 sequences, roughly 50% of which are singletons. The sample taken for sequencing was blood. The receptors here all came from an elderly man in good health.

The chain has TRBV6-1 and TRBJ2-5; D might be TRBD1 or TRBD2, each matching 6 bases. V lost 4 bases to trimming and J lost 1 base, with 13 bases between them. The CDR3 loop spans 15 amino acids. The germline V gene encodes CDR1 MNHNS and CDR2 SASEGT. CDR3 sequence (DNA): TGTGCCAGCAGTGGGATGGGGGGCGTCCAAGAGACCCAGTACTTC. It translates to CASSGMGGVQETQYF.

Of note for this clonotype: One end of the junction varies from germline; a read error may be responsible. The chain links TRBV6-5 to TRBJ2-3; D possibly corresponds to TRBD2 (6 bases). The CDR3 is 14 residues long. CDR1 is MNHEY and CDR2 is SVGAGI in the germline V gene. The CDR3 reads CASRVGGITETQYF. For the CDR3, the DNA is TGTGCCAGCAGGGTGGGAGGAATCACAGAGACGCAGTATTTT.

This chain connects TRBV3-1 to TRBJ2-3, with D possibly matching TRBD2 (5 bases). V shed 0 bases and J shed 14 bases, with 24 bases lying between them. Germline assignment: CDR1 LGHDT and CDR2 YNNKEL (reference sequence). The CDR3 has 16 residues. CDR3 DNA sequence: TGTGCCAGCAGCCAAGATGTGTACAGCGGAAGATCATACGCGTATTTT. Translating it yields CASSQDVYSGRSYAYF.

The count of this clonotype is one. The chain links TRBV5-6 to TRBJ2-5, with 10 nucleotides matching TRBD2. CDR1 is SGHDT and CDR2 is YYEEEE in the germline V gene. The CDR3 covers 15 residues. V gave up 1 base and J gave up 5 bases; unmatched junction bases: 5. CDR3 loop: CASSLSGRGMETQYF. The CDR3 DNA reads TGTGCCAGCAGCTTGAGCGGGAGGGGCATGGAGACCCAGTACTTC.

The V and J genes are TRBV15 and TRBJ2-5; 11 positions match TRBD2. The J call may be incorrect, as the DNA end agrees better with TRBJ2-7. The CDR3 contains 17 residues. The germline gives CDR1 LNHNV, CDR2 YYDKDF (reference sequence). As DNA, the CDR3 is TGTGCCACCAGCAGACTCTCCCTGACTAGCGGGACATACGAGCAGTACTTC. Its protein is CATSRLSLTSGTYEQYF.

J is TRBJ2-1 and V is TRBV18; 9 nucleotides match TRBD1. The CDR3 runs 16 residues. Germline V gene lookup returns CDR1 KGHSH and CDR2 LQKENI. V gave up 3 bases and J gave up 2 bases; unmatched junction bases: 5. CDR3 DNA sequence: TGTGCCAGCTCACCCCTCGGACAGGGGACCTACAATGAGCAGTTCTTC. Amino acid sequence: CASSPLGQGTYNEQFF.

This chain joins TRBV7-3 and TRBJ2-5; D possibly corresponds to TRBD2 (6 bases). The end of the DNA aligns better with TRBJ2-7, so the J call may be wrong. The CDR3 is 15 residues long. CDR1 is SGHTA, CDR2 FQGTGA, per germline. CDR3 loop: CASSLNGGSVYEQYF. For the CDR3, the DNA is TGTGCCAGCAGCTTAAATGGGGGGAGCGTCTACGAGCAGTACTTC.

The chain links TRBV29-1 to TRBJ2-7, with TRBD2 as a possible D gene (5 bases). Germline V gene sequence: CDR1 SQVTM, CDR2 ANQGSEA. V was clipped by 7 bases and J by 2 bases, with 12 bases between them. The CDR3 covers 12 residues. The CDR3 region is CSAAIGAYEQYF. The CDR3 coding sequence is TGCAGCGCCGCCATCGGGGCCTACGAGCAGTACTTC.

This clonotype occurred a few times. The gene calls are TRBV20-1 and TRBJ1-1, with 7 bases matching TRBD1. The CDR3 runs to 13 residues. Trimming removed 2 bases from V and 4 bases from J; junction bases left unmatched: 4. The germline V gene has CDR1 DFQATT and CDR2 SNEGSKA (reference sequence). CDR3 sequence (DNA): TGCAGTGCTAGACACCGGGACAGCACTGAAGCTTTCTTT. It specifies CSARHRDSTEAFF.

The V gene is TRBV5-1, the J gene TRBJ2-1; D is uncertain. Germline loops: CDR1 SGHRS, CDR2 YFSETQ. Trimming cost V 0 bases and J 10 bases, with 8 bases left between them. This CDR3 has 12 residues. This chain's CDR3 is CASSLDSREQFF. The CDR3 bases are TGCGCCAGCAGCTTGGACTCTCGGGAGCAGTTCTTC. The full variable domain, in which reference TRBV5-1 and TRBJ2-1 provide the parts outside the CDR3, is KAGVTQTPRYLIKTRGQQVTLSCSPISGHRSVSWYQQTPGQGLQFLFEYFSETQRNKGNFPGRFSGRQFSNSRSEMNVSTLELGDSALYLCASSLDSREQFFGPGTRLTVL.

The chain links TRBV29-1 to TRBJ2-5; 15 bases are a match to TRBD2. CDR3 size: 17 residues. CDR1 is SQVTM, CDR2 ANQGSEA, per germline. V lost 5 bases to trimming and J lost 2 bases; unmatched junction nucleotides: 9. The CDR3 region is CSVSNHGTSGGQETQYF. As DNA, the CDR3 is TGCAGCGTTTCCAACCATGGGACTAGCGGGGGGCAAGAGACCCAGTACTTC.

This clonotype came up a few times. The CDR3 coding sequence is TGTGCCAGCAGCCCTTCCGGGCAGCACAGATACGCGTATTTT. Protein: CASSPSGQHRYAYF. This chain links TRBV7-2 with TRBJ2-3; no firm D call. Germline V lookup: CDR1 SGHTA, CDR2 FQGNSA. Trimming took 5 bases from V and 14 from J, leaving 23 bases between them. CDR3 length: 14 amino acids.

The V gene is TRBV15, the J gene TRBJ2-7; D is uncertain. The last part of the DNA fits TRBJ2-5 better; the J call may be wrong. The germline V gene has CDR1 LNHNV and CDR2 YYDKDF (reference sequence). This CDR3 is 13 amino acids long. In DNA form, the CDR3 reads TGTGCCACCAGCAAAGACACCGAAGAGACCCAGTACTTC. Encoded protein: CATSKDTEETQYF.

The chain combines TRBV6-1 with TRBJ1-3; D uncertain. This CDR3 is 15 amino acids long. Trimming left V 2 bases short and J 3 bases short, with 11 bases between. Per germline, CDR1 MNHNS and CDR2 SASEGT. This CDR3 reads CASSEMAQHGNTIYF. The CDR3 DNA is TGTGCCAGCAGTGAAATGGCTCAGCATGGAAACACCATATATTTT.

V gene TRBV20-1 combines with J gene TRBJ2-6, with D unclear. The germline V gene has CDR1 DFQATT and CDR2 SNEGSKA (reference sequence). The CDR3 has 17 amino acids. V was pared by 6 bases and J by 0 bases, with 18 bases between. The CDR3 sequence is CSARPGRLYSGANVLTF. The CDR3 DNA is TGCAGTGCCCGTCCCGGCAGGCTCTACTCTGGGGCCAACGTCCTGACTTTC.

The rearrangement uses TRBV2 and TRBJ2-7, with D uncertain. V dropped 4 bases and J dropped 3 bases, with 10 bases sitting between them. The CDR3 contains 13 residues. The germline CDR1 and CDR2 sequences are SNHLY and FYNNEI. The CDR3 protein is CASSAGPIYEQYF. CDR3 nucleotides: TGTGCCAGCAGTGCTGGACCGATCTACGAGCAGTACTTC.

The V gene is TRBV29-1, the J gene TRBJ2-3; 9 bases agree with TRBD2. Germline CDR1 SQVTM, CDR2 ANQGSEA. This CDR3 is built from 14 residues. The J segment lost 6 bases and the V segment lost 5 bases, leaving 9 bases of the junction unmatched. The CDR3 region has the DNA TGCAGCGTTCTGCGGGAGGGCCAGTTCGATACGCAGTATTTT. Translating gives CSVLREGQFDTQYF.

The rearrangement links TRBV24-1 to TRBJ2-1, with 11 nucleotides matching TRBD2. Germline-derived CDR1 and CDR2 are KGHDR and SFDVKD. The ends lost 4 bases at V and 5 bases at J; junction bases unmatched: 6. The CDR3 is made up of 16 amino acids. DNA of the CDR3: TGTGCCACCAGTGACGCTAGCGGGAGGTCCCACAATGAGCAGTTCTTC. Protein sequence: CATSDASGRSHNEQFF.

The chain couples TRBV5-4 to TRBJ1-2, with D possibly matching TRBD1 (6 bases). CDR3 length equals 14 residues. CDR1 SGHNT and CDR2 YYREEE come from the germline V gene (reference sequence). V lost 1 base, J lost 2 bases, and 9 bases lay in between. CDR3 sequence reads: CASSLTGQNYGYTF. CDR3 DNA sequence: TGTGCCAGCAGCTTGACAGGGCAGAACTATGGCTACACCTTC.

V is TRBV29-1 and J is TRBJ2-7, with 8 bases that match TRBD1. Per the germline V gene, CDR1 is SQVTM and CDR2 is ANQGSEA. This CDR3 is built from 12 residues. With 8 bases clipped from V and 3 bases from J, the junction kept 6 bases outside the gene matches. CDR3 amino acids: CSCQQGVYEQYF. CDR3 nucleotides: TGCAGCTGCCAACAGGGGGTCTACGAGCAGTACTTC.

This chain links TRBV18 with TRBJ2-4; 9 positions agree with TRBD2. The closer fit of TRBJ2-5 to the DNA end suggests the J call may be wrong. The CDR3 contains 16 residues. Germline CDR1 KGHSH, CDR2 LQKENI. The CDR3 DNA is TGTGCCAGCTCACCCAGACCGGGACTAGCTCGAGAGACCCAGTACTTC. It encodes CASSPRPGLARETQYF.